The 10 T cell receptor beta chains given below trace back to one sample, sequenced in a study of monozygotic twins with inflammatory bowel disease. From its re-call of the 5' RACE reads, TCRdb lists each CDR3 protein once, without DNA. The sample table includes about 160,000 distinct CDR3 sequences. Input material: blood. The receptor set was obtained from a human donor with ulcerative colitis or Crohn's disease, or a healthy co-twin of an affected twin (not recorded which).

V usage is TRBV5-1 and J usage is TRBJ2-1; TCRdb picks TRBD1, but there is no DNA to check that call. CDR1 is SGHRS, CDR2 YFSETQ, per germline. The CDR3 is 16 amino acids. The CDR3 region is CASSLTGQGYYNEQFF. Variable domain in full (rest from reference TRBV5-1 and TRBJ2-1): KAGVTQTPRYLIKTRGQQVTLSCSPISGHRSVSWYQQTPGQGLQFLFEYFSETQRNKGNFPGRFSGRQFSNSRSEMNVSTLELGDSALYLCASSLTGQGYYNEQFFGPGTRLTVL.

The rearrangement links TRBV18 to TRBJ2-1; the D call of TRBD1 rests on TCRdb alone, since no DNA is present to check it. There are 15 residues in the CDR3. Germline CDR1 reads KGHSH; CDR2 reads LQKENI. This chain's CDR3 is CASSPTAGTYNEQFF.

The chain couples TRBV3-1 to TRBJ1-6; as DNA is missing, the TRBD1 call by TCRdb cannot be tested. This CDR3 spans 15 amino acids. Germline values: CDR1 LGHDT, CDR2 YNNKEL (reference sequence). The CDR3 here is CASSPRDHEYSPLHF.

The chain has TRBV5-1 and TRBJ1-1. The germline CDR1 and CDR2 sequences are SGHRS and YFSETQ. The CDR3 consists of 15 residues. This CDR3 reads CASSLQGLRNTEAFF.

The genes are TRBV5-5 and TRBJ2-1; no DNA is available, so the TRBD1 call from TCRdb remains unchecked. Germline V gene sequence: CDR1 SGHKS, CDR2 YYEKEE (reference sequence). This CDR3 has 14 residues. CDR3 amino acids: CASSFGGIYNEQFF.

This chain connects TRBV6-2 or TRBV6-3 to TRBJ2-5; absent DNA, TCRdb's TRBD2 call cannot be checked. The CDR3 runs 15 residues. Germline V gene lookup returns CDR1 MNHEY and CDR2 SVGEGT. This chain's CDR3 is CASSEPPAGGETQYF.

The chain uses TRBV20-1 and TRBJ2-7; the D call of TRBD2 rests on TCRdb alone, since no DNA is present to check it. The CDR3 is made up of 14 amino acids. Germline V gene data show CDR1 as DFQATT and CDR2 as SNEGSKA (reference sequence). The CDR3 sequence: CSASGGNLLDEQYF.

V is TRBV6-2 or TRBV6-3 and J is TRBJ2-7; the TRBD2 assignment by TCRdb is unverifiable without DNA. The CDR3 extends over 20 amino acids. Per the germline V gene, CDR1 is MNHEY and CDR2 is SVGEGT. This CDR3 is CASSYVSRIGGLAGVYEQYF.

The chain is built from TRBV14 and TRBJ1-6. Germline V gene sequence: CDR1 SGHDN, CDR2 FVKESK. The CDR3 contains 12 residues. CDR3 protein: CASSHDSSPLHF.

The chain is built from TRBV29-1 and TRBJ2-5; TCRdb lists TRBD1, though no DNA is available to test this call. CDR1 SQVTM and CDR2 ANQGSEA come from the germline V gene. CDR3 length: 12 amino acids. The CDR3 spells CSVTQGVETQYF.